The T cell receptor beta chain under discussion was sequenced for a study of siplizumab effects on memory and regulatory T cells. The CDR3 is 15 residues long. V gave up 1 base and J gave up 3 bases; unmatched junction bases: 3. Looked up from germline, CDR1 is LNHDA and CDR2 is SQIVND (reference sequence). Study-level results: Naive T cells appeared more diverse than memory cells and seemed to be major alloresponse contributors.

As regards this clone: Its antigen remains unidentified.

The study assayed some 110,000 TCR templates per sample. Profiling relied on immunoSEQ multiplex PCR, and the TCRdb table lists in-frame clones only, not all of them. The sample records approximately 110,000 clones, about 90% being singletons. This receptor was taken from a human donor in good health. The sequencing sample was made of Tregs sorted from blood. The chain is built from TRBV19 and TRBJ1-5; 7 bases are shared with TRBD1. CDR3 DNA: TGTGCCAGTAGTATAGGGGACAGCCCCAATCAGCCCCAGCATTTT. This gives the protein CASSIGDSPNQPQHF.